The clone carrying this T cell receptor beta chain occurred a few times. Its antigen is currently unknown. These data belong to a study of CD8 T cells in ankylosing spondylitis. Preparation of TCR beta libraries was done by quantitative 5'-RACE with molecular barcodes. TCRdb re-derived calls from the 5' RACE reads in MiXCR, one entry per CDR3 protein. The sample records hundreds of thousands of distinct CDR3 sequences, 20% to 30% being singletons. Whole-study findings and limits: Disease-linked clones, CD8+, were relatively rare in peripheral blood. A TCR beta motif of about 8 highly homologous variants seemed to mark ankylosing spondylitis blood. Clones linked to disease were reported to show significant enrichment in matched ankylosing spondylitis synovial fluid.

In germline, CDR1 is ENHRY, CDR2 SYGVKD. The CDR3 extends over 12 amino acids. Trimming cost V 2 bases and J 5 bases, with 4 bases left between them. Sequencing input: blood, either unsorted or a sorted T cell fraction (not recorded which). This chain joins TRBV10-3 and TRBJ2-1, with D unresolved. The TCR was taken from a male donor with ankylosing spondylitis or in good health (not recorded which). CDR3 in amino acids: CAISEGHNEQFF. DNA of the CDR3: TGTGCCATCAGTGAGGGGCACAATGAGCAGTTCTTC.